One and the same sample provided the 12 T cell receptor beta chains below, sequenced in a study of Tregs in tolerant kidney transplant recipients. Measured with immunoSEQ multiplex PCR; TCRdb has only the in-frame clones, and not every one. The repertoire has roughly 64,000 clones, 95% to 98% of them found once; the top ten carry 0.34%. The source material was Tregs from blood, sampled before the transplant. The receptors originated from a human donor who received a combined kidney and bone marrow transplant.

The chain recombines TRBV4-1 with TRBJ1-1; 11 bases map to TRBD1. V was clipped by 5 bases and J by 0 bases; unmatched bases: 11. CDR1 is MGHRA, CDR2 YSYEKL, per germline. The CDR3 totals 18 residues. DNA of the CDR3: TGCGCCAGCAGCGTTGGACAGGGGGCTATAGGATTGAACACTGAAGCTTTCTTT. Its translation is CASSVGQGAIGLNTEAFF.

This clone was observed once. CDR3 DNA sequence: TGTGCCAGCAGCGTACAGGGTAGCTTAGCAGAGACCCAGTACTTC. Translating gives CASSVQGSLAETQYF. J is TRBJ2-5 and V is TRBV9; a weak D match, TRBD1 (5 bases). Trimming took off 1 base at V and 4 bases at J, with 14 bases between the two ends. The CDR3 runs 15 residues. Per the germline V gene, CDR1 is SGDLS and CDR2 is YYNGEE.

The J gene is TRBJ1-1, the V gene TRBV7-8, with D tentatively TRBD1 (5 bases). Germline V gives CDR1 SGHVS, CDR2 FQNEAQ. The CDR3 length is 14 residues. V was pared by 1 base and J by 5 bases, with 11 bases between. CDR3 protein: CASSLGLGGTEAFF. CDR3 DNA sequence: TGTGCCAGCAGCTTAGGACTCGGGGGGACTGAAGCTTTCTTT.

The gene calls are TRBV5-1 and TRBJ2-7; D is ambiguous. V was cut by 1 base and J by 1 base, with 9 bases left in between. The length of the CDR3 is 14 residues. Germline loops: CDR1 SGHRS, CDR2 YFSETQ. The CDR3 loop is CASSLLGVSYEQYF. Here the CDR3 DNA reads TGCGCCAGCAGCTTGCTAGGTGTGTCCTACGAGCAGTACTTC.

For the CDR3, the DNA is TGTGCCAGCAGTTACAGGACTGACAATGAGCAGTTCTTC. Amino acids: CASSYRTDNEQFF. J is TRBJ2-1 and V is TRBV6-6; D is perhaps TRBD2 (5 bases). This CDR3 is 13 amino acids long. V gave up 2 bases and J gave up 5 bases, with 7 bases separating them. Germline V gene lookup returns CDR1 MNHNY and CDR2 SVGAGI (reference sequence).

V usage is TRBV20-1 and J usage is TRBJ2-1; 8 bases are shared with TRBD2. Germline V gene lookup returns CDR1 DFQATT and CDR2 SNEGSKA (reference sequence). This CDR3 region has 11 residues. Trimming at V came to 5 bases and at J to 8 bases, leaving 2 bases not matched to a gene. The CDR3 DNA is TGCAGTGCTCGGACTAGCTATGAGCAGTTCTTC. It is translated as CSARTSYEQFF.

The V and J genes are TRBV2 and TRBJ2-7; D possibly corresponds to TRBD2 (5 bases). Deletions cut 7 bases from V and 1 base from J, with 17 bases between. In germline, CDR1 is SNHLY, CDR2 FYNNEI. This CDR3 is 15 amino acids long. The CDR3 here is CASTRGLRRSYEQYF. The CDR3 nucleotides are TGTGCCAGCACCCGAGGGTTGCGCCGGTCCTACGAGCAGTACTTC.

The chain recombines TRBV28 with TRBJ2-1; TRBD2 is a possible D gene (6 bases). Trimming left V 7 bases short and J 1 base short, with 17 bases between. The germline CDR1 and CDR2 sequences are MDHEN and SYDVKM. The length of the CDR3 is 16 residues. CDR3 sequence reads: CASTRPGDSSYNEQFF. CDR3 nucleotides: TGTGCCAGCACACGTCCGGGGGACTCATCCTACAATGAGCAGTTCTTC.

J is TRBJ2-2 and V is TRBV27; 8 nucleotides line up with TRBD1. This CDR3 contains 14 residues. Germline loops: CDR1 MNHEY, CDR2 SMNVEV (reference sequence). The CDR3 region is CATRQGMNTGELFF. The CDR3 DNA follows: TGTGCGACCCGACAGGGGATGAACACCGGGGAGCTGTTTTTT.

The chain employs TRBV23-1 and TRBJ2-7; possibly TRBD1 for D (5 bases). TRBV23-1 is designated an ORF whose function remains uncertain. The CDR3 sequence is 18 residues long. Trimming left V 4 bases short and J 0 bases short, with 22 bases between. The CDR3 DNA is TGCGCCAGCAGTCCCGCCTCCGGAACCGAGGACACCTCCTACGAGCAGTACTTC. Encoded protein: CASSPASGTEDTSYEQYF.

The V gene is TRBV6-5, the J gene TRBJ2-4, with a tentative D call TRBD2 (7 bases). The V and J ends lost 0 bases and 9 bases respectively, with 15 bases between them. The CDR3 is 15 residues long. Germline CDR1 reads MNHEY; CDR2 reads SVGAGI. CDR3 nucleotides: TGTGCCAGCAGTTACTCGGGGGGGGCTCGGGGCATTCAGTACTTC. This encodes CASSYSGGARGIQYF.

This chain links TRBV28 with TRBJ1-2, with 8 bases aligning to TRBD1. Germline lookup yields CDR1 MDHEN and CDR2 SYDVKM. The CDR3 runs 15 residues. After removal of 11 bases from V and 0 bases from J, the junction contained 11 bases not matched to a gene. This CDR3 reads CAAFAGGWANYGYTF. DNA of the CDR3: TGTGCCGCGTTCGCAGGGGGCTGGGCTAACTATGGCTACACCTTC.